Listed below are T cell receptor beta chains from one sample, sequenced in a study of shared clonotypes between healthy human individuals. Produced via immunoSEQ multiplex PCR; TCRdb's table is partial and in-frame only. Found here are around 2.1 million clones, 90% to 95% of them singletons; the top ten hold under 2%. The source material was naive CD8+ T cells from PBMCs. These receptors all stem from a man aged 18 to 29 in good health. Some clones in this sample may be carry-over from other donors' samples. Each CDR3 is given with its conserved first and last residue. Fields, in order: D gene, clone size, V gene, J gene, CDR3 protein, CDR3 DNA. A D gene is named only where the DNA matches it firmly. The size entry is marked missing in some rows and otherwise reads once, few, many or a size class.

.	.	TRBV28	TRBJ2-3	CASSFSDTDLTDTQYF	TGTGCCAGCAGTTTCTCCGACACGGATCTCACAGATACGCAGTATTTT
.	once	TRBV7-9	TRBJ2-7	CASSLENGSSYEQYF	TGTGCCAGCAGCTTAGAGAACGGTTCCTCCTACGAGCAGTACTTC
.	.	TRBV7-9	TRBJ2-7	CASSLAGPSYEQYF	TGTGCCAGCAGCTTAGCGGGGCCCTCCTACGAGCAGTACTTC
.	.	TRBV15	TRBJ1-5	CATSRGPGQPQHF	TGTGCCACCAGCAGAGGGCCCGGGCAGCCCCAGCATTTT
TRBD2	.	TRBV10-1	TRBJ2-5	CASSESLAGAYETQYF	TGCGCCAGCAGTGAGTCGTTAGCGGGAGCGTATGAGACCCAGTACTTC
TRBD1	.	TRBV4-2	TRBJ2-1	CASSQDNRDRVSNEQFF	TGTGCCAGCAGCCAAGACAACCGGGACAGGGTTTCCAATGAGCAGTTCTTC
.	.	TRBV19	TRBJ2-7	CASSPMGATYEQYF	TGTGCCAGTAGCCCCATGGGAGCGACCTACGAGCAGTACTTC
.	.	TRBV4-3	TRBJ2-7	CASSPGSGSYEQYF	TGCGCCAGCAGCCCCGGGAGCGGGTCCTACGAGCAGTACTTC
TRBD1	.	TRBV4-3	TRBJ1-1	CASSQGTGANTEAFF	TGCGCCAGCAGCCAAGGGACAGGGGCCAACACTGAAGCTTTCTTT
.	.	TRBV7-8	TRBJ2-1	CASSPQAGSSYNEQFF	TGTGCCAGCAGCCCCCAGGCGGGAAGCTCCTACAATGAGCAGTTCTTC
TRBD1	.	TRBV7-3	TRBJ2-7	CASSSTGWGYEQYF	TGTGCCAGCAGCTCGACAGGGTGGGGATACGAGCAGTACTTC
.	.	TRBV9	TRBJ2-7	CASSVGGRNEQYF	TGTGCCAGCAGCGTAGGTGGGAGGAACGAGCAGTACTTC
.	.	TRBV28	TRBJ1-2	CASSPFGGDYGYTF	TGTGCCAGCAGTCCTTTCGGGGGAGACTATGGCTACACCTTC
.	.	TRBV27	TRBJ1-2	CASSSSESNYGYTF	TGTGCCAGCAGTTCTTCAGAAAGTAACTATGGCTACACCTTC
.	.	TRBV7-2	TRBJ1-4	CASSLVPGAEGNEKLFF	TGTGCCAGCAGCTTAGTACCTGGGGCGGAGGGCAATGAAAAACTGTTTTTT
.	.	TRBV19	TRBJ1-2	CASSPWDFYGYTF	TGTGCCAGTAGTCCCTGGGACTTCTATGGCTACACCTTC
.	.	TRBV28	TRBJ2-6	CASMTHWRAGANVLTF	TGTGCCAGCATGACCCATTGGAGAGCTGGGGCCAACGTCCTGACTTTC
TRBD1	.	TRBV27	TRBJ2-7	CASSLQGQAGEYF	TGTGCCAGCAGTCTCCAAGGACAGGCTGGGGAGTACTTC
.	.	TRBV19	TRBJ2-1	CASSAVTGTLIYNEQFF	TGTGCCAGTAGCGCCGTCACTGGGACTTTGATTTACAATGAGCAGTTCTTC
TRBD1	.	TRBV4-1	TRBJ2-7	CASSQDHRTGNYYEQYF	TGCGCCAGCAGCCAAGATCACAGGACAGGGAACTACTACGAGCAGTACTTC
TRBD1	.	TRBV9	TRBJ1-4	CASSERGTGVNEKLFF	TGTGCCAGCAGCGAGAGAGGGACAGGGGTTAATGAAAAACTGTTTTTT
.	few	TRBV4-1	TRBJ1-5	CASSQGGNQPQHF	TGCGCCAGCAGCCAAGGGGGAAATCAGCCCCAGCATTTT
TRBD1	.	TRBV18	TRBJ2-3	CASSPLVTPGQGFADTQYF	TGTGCCAGCTCACCACTAGTAACCCCGGGACAGGGCTTCGCAGATACGCAGTATTTT
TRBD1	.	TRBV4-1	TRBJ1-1	CASSPRQGKPEAFF	TGCGCCAGCAGCCCCCGACAGGGTAAGCCTGAAGCTTTCTTT